The T cell receptor beta chain described here comes from a study of cytomegalovirus exposure and HLA in healthy donors. Turning to this clone: The antigen is unknown.

The V gene's germline CDR1 is SGHVS and CDR2 FQNEAQ. CDR3 size: 16 residues. Trimming pared 5 bases from V and 1 base from J, leaving 17 bases between. Whole-study findings and limits: A later analysis found that most CMV-associated TCR beta chains appeared HLA-restricted. TCR beta V segments were, for the most part, productive about 87% or about 30% of the time in an earlier analysis. Association of under 20,000 TCR beta sequences with HLA alleles was found at 0.05 false discovery rate in a later analysis.

The PCR was carried out with 60 Vbeta primers and 13 Jbeta primers. Libraries were prepared by immunoSEQ multiplex PCR; TCRdb keeps only in-frame clonotypes and omits some of them. The table has 95,000 to 150,000 clones, over 70% seen once. The chain links TRBV7-8 to TRBJ1-1; D is undetermined. The TCR comes from a woman aged 18-35 years in good health and CMV-seronegative. Sequencing was carried out using PBMCs. CDR3 region: CASSARQGQANTEAFF. The CDR3 DNA is TGTGCCAGCAGCGCCCGACAAGGCCAGGCGAACACTGAAGCTTTCTTT.